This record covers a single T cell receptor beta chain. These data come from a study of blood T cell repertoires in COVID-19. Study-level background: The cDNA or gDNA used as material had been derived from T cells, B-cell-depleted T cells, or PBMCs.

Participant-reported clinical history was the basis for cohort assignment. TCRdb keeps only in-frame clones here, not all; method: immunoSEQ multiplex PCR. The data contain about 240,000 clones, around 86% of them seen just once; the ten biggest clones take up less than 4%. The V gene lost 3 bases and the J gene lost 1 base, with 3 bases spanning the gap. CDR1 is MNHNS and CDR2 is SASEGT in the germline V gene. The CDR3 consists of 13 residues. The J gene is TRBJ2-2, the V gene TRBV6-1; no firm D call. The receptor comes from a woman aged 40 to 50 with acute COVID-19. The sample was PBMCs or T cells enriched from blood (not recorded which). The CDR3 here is CASSDRNTGELFF. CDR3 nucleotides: TGTGCCAGCAGTGACAGGAACACCGGGGAGCTGTTTTTT.